These T cell receptor beta chains were read from a single sample in a study of T cell responses to AZD1222 COVID-19 vaccine. Profiled with immunoSEQ multiplex PCR; TCRdb holds only in-frame clones, not every one. The profile shows some 130,000 clones, 75% to 90% of them singletons. The sequencing here drew on peripheral blood, taken on day 0 of AZD1222 vaccination. The receptors were gathered from an adult in good health. The CDR3 runs from the conserved cysteine through the conserved F or W. A D gene is named only where the DNA matches it firmly. A row's size may be missing; if present it is once, few, many or a size class.

>NA|NA|TRBJ2-7|TRBV28
CASTELLQGYEQYF
TGTGCCAGCACCGAACTCCTACAGGGCTACGAGCAGTACTTC
>NA|NA|TRBJ1-2|TRBV19
CASSIGDYGYTF
TGTGCCAGTAGTATCGGTGACTATGGCTACACCTTC
>few|NA|TRBJ2-5|TRBV15
CATSRDATGEEETQYF
TGTGCCACCAGCAGAGATGCGACAGGTGAGGAAGAGACCCAGTACTTC
>NA|NA|TRBJ1-1|TRBV19
CASSPWGYEAFF
TGTGCCAGTAGTCCATGGGGCTACGAAGCTTTCTTT
>NA|NA|TRBJ1-1|TRBV5-4
CASSGGSRTEAFF
TGTGCCAGCAGCGGGGGATCTCGCACTGAAGCTTTCTTT
>NA|TRBD1|TRBJ2-2|TRBV5-6
CASSVQGAPNTGELFF
TGTGCCAGCAGCGTGCAGGGGGCCCCGAACACCGGGGAGCTGTTTTTT
>NA|NA|TRBJ2-6|TRBV14
CASSLGRSGANVLTF
TGTGCCAGCAGCCTTGGGAGGTCTGGGGCCAACGTCCTGACTTTC
>NA|NA|TRBJ2-7|TRBV3-1/TRBV3-2
CASSQEQFGYEQYF
TGTGCCAGCAGCCAAGAACAGTTTGGTTACGAGCAGTACTTC
>NA|TRBD1|TRBJ1-5|TRBV2
CASSEEQGNGDQPQHF
TGTGCCAGCAGTGAAGAACAGGGGAACGGAGACCAGCCCCAGCATTTT
>NA|TRBD1|TRBJ2-7|TRBV5-1
CASSLIGDRVNEQYF
TGCGCCAGCAGCTTGATTGGGGACAGGGTCAACGAGCAGTACTTC
>NA|NA|TRBJ1-5|TRBV27
CASRGGKQPQHF
TGTGCCAGCAGGGGCGGGAAGCAGCCCCAGCATTTT
>NA|NA|TRBJ1-2|TRBV28
CASSFRQYYGYTF
TGTGCCAGCAGTTTTCGACAGTACTATGGCTACACCTTC
>once|NA|TRBJ1-5|TRBV28
CASSLSWGSNQPQHF
TGTGCCAGCAGTTTATCGTGGGGGAGCAATCAGCCCCAGCATTTT
>NA|NA|TRBJ2-5|TRBV28
CASSTQGWVETQYF
TGTGCCAGCAGTACTCAGGGTTGGGTGGAGACCCAGTACTTC
>NA|NA|TRBJ2-5|TRBV5-1
CASSFRGTGETQYF
TGCGCCAGCAGCTTTCGGGGGACCGGAGAGACCCAGTACTTC
>NA|NA|TRBJ2-1|TRBV6-5
CASRGLSYNEQFF
TGTGCCAGCAGGGGCCTTTCCTACAATGAGCAGTTCTTC
>NA|NA|TRBJ1-3|TRBV30
CAWSVNSYPGNTIYF
TGTGCCTGGAGTGTAAACAGCTACCCTGGAAACACCATATATTTT
>NA|NA|TRBJ2-7|TRBV3-1/TRBV3-2
CASSLWGIGPSYEQYF
TGTGCCAGCAGCTTATGGGGTATCGGGCCCTCCTACGAGCAGTACTTC
>NA|TRBD1|TRBJ1-2|TRBV2
CASSPSRDREAYGYTF
TGTGCCAGCAGTCCGTCCCGGGACAGAGAAGCCTATGGCTACACCTTC
>few|NA|TRBJ2-2|TRBV19
CASSFQGANTGELFF
TGTGCCAGTAGTTTTCAGGGCGCGAACACCGGGGAGCTGTTTTTT
>NA|NA|TRBJ1-4|TRBV19
CASSMRMTNEKLFF
TGTGCCAGTAGTATGCGGATGACTAATGAAAAACTGTTTTTT
>NA|NA|TRBJ1-5|TRBV2
CASKGGSSNQPQHF
TGTGCCAGCAAAGGGGGTTCTAGCAATCAGCCCCAGCATTTT
>NA|NA|TRBJ1-5|TRBV9
CASSVGQLDQPQHF
TGTGCCAGCAGCGTAGGGCAGCTCGATCAGCCCCAGCATTTT
>NA|NA|TRBJ2-7|TRBV7-9
CASSDGRYEQYF
TGTGCCAGCAGCGATGGCCGCTACGAGCAGTACTTC
>NA|NA|TRBJ1-5|TRBV19
CASSIQYQPQHF
TGTGCCAGTAGTATACAGTATCAGCCCCAGCATTTT
>NA|NA|TRBJ1-6|TRBV18
CASSPRQGLDSPLHF
TGTGCCAGCTCACCGCGTCAGGGCCTGGATTCACCCCTCCACTTT
>NA|NA|TRBJ2-3|TRBV28
CASSLRPFRGAGTDTQYF
TGTGCCAGCAGTCTCCGTCCTTTCAGGGGTGCAGGCACAGATACGCAGTATTTT
>NA|NA|TRBJ1-1|TRBV9
CASSVALNTEAFF
TGTGCCAGCAGCGTAGCATTGAACACTGAAGCTTTCTTT
>NA|NA|TRBJ1-1|TRBV12-3/TRBV12-4
CASSLSAIEAFF
TGTGCCAGCAGTTTAAGTGCGATCGAAGCTTTCTTT
>few|TRBD1|TRBJ1-3|TRBV7-8
CASSPGGSGNTIYF
TGTGCCAGCAGCCCAGGGGGCTCTGGAAACACCATATATTTT
>NA|TRBD1|TRBJ1-2|TRBV9
CASSTRGQYGYTF
TGTGCCAGCAGCACCCGGGGACAGTATGGCTACACCTTC
>NA|NA|TRBJ1-3|TRBV2
CASSRDSLSGNTIYF
TGTGCCAGCAGCCGTGACAGCCTCTCTGGAAACACCATATATTTT
>NA|NA|TRBJ2-7|TRBV5-6
CASSSTDTYEQYF
TGTGCCAGCAGCTCCACAGATACCTACGAGCAGTACTTC
>NA|TRBD2|TRBJ2-3|TRBV11-2
CASSLGAAGGADTQYF
TGTGCCAGCAGCTTGGGAGCAGCGGGGGGTGCAGATACGCAGTATTTT
>once|TRBD1|TRBJ2-7|TRBV27
CASSLGQASSYEQYF
TGTGCCAGCAGTTTAGGACAGGCGAGCTCCTACGAGCAGTACTTC
>NA|TRBD1|TRBJ2-1|TRBV5-1
CASSSPGQDNEQFF
TGCGCCAGCAGCTCGCCGGGACAGGACAATGAGCAGTTCTTC
>NA|NA|TRBJ1-5|TRBV6-2/TRBV6-3
CASSYRQTNQPQHF
TGTGCCAGCAGTTACAGGCAAACCAATCAGCCCCAGCATTTT
>few|NA|TRBJ2-3|TRBV4-2
CASSQQNREDTQYF
TGTGCCAGCAGCCAACAGAACAGGGAAGATACGCAGTATTTT
>NA|TRBD1|TRBJ1-5|TRBV19
CASSMEGAWNQPQHF
TGTGCCAGTAGTATGGAGGGGGCGTGGAATCAGCCCCAGCATTTT
>NA|TRBD1|TRBJ1-2|TRBV28
CASSFVTGVFVYGYTF
TGTGCCAGCAGTTTTGTGACAGGGGTCTTCGTTTATGGCTACACCTTC
>NA|TRBD1|TRBJ2-7|TRBV19
CASSGTGPYEQYF
TGTGCCAGTAGTGGGACAGGACCGTACGAGCAGTACTTC
>NA|NA|TRBJ1-3|TRBV7-9
CAIPSSGNTIYF
TGTGCCATCCCAAGCTCTGGAAACACCATATATTTT
>NA|TRBD1|TRBJ2-1|TRBV5-1
CASSETTGGYNEQFF
TGCGCCAGCAGCGAGACAACAGGGGGCTACAATGAGCAGTTCTTC
>NA|NA|TRBJ1-1|TRBV10-3
CAIRGPAATEAFF
TGTGCCATCAGGGGCCCGGCAGCCACTGAAGCTTTCTTT
>NA|NA|TRBJ2-4|TRBV7-8
CASSPPKNIQYF
TGTGCCAGCAGCCCCCCTAAAAACATTCAGTACTTC
>NA|NA|TRBJ1-5|TRBV15
CATSRDRFGGQQPQHF
TGTGCCACCAGCAGAGATCGGTTTGGTGGCCAACAGCCCCAGCATTTT
>few|NA|TRBJ2-7|TRBV6-6
CASSPAGGARSYEQYF
TGTGCCAGCAGCCCCGCAGGCGGGGCCCGAAGCTACGAGCAGTACTTC
>NA|NA|TRBJ1-1|TRBV19
CASSPAGGTMNTEAFF
TGTGCCAGTAGCCCCGCGGGGGGGACCATGAACACTGAAGCTTTCTTT
>NA|NA|TRBJ2-5|TRBV28
CASSLMQETQYF
TGTGCCAGCAGTTTGATGCAAGAGACCCAGTACTTC
>once|NA|TRBJ1-2|TRBV28
CASRTSGTRSGYTF
TGTGCCAGCAGGACTTCTGGGACGAGATCTGGCTACACCTTC
>NA|TRBD1|TRBJ1-2|TRBV2
CASSESGQEIYGYTF
TGTGCCAGCAGTGAATCGGGACAGGAGATCTATGGCTACACCTTC